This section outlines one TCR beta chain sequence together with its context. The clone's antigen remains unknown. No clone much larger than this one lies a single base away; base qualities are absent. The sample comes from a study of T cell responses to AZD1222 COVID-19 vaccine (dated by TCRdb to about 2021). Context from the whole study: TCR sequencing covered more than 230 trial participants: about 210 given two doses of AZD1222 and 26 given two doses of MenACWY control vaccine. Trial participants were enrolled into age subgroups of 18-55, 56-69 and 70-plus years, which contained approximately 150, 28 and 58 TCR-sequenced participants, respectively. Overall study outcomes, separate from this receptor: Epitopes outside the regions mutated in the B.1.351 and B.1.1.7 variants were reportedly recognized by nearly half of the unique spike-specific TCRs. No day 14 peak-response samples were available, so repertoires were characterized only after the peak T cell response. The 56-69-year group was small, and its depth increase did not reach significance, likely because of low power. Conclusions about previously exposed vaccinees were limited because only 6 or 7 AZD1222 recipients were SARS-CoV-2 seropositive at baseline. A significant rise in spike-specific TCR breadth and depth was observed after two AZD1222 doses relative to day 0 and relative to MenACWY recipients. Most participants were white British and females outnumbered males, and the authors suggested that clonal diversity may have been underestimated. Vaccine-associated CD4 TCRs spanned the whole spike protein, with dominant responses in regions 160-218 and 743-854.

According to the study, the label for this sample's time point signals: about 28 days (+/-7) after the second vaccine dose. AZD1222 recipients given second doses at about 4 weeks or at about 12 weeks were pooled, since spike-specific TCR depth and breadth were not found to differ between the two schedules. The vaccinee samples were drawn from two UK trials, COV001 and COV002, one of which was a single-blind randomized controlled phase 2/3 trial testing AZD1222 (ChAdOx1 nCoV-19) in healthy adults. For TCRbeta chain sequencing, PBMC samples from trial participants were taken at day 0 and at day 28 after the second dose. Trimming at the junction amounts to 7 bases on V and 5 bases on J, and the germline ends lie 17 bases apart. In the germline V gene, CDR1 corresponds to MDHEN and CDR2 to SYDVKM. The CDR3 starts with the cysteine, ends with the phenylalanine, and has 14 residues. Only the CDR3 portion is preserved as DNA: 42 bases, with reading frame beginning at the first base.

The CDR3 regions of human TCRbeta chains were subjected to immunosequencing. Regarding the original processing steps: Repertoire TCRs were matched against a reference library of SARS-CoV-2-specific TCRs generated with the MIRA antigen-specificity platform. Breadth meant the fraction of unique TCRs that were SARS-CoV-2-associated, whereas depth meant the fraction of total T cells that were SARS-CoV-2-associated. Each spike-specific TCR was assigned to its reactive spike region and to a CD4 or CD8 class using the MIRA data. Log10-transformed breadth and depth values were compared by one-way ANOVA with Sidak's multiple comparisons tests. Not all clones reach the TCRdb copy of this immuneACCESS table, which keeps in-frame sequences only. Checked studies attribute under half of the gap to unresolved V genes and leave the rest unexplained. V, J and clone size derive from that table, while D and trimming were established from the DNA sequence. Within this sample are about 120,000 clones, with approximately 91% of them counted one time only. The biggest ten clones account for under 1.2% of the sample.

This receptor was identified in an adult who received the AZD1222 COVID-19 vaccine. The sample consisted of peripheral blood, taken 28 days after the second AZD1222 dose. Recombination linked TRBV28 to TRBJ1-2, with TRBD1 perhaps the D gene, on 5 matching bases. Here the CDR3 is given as CASTLGRGPYGYTF. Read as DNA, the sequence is TGTGCCAGCACCCTGGGGAGGGGTCCGTATGGCTACACCTTC.